This T cell receptor (beta chain) was sequenced for a study of cytomegalovirus exposure and HLA in healthy donors. Findings and limits, study-wide: Serostatus for CMV was the only available immune exposure information. Fewer N-insertions than the roughly 650-donor mean were reportedly shown by an Asian-associated ancestry cluster in a later analysis. When a later analysis compared HLA-associated TCR beta chains with equally common others, the HLA-associated chains turned out to be more clonally expanded and to have lower generation probabilities.

13 Jbeta primers and 60 Vbeta primers were used for the PCR. Sequencing was performed with immunoSEQ multiplex PCR; in TCRdb, only in-frame clones are kept and a portion is missing. This sample has roughly 200,000 clones, with around 87% found just once. CDR1 is SGDLS, CDR2 YYNGEE, per germline. The CDR3 is 14 amino acids. With 5 bases removed from V and 3 bases from J, the gap between germline ends came to 12 bases. A note on this clone: What it recognizes is unknown.

Each of the donors was a healthy bone marrow donor. V is TRBV9 and J is TRBJ1-3, with TRBD1 as a possible D gene (6 bases). The sequence derives from a man aged 25-40 years in good health and CMV-seronegative. The sample was PBMCs. The CDR3 DNA follows: TGTGCCAGCAGAGGACAGTCGGGTGGAAACACCATATATTTT. Encoded protein: CASRGQSGGNTIYF.